One sample yielded the 28 T cell receptor beta chains listed below, sequenced in a study of regulatory T cells in long-lasting Graves disease. Time point described: newly diagnosed GD, antithyroid drugs for less than 3 months. PBMC RNA served as the TCR library source. In building TCR beta libraries, iRepertoire HTBI primers were used together with Arm-PCR of CDR3 regions. One entry per CDR3 protein, called by TCRdb with MiXCR from the multiplex PCR reads. This sample carries 450,000 to 600,000 distinct CDR3 sequences, around 15% of them seen once, and the ten largest clones take less than 15%. This sample also belongs to another study, concerning T cells in Graves' hyperthyroidism and ophthalmopathy.

Source: peripheral blood mononuclear cells (PBMCs), taken at new diagnosis, from a patient treated with antithyroid drugs. The receptors stem from a middle-aged man with Graves disease.

There are many counts of this clonotype. The chain employs TRBV5-1 and TRBJ2-4; D remains unclear. Germline-derived CDR1 and CDR2 are SGHRS and YFSETQ. The CDR3 loop spans 18 amino acids. The germline V and J ends were trimmed by 2 bases and 0 bases, with 18 bases remaining between them. The CDR3 DNA follows: TGCGCCAGCAGCTTCCAAGCGCAGCGACTTTTAGCCAAAAACATTCAGTACTTC. Its protein product is CASSFQAQRLLAKNIQYF.

The chain is built from TRBV5-1 and TRBJ2-5; 7 bases align to TRBD1. The CDR3 is 14 amino acids. Germline CDR1 and CDR2: SGHRS and YFSETQ. Unmatched junction bases numbered 8, after V lost 4 bases and J lost 5 bases. The CDR3 region has the DNA TGCGCCAGCAGCCCACAGGGGCCGGTGGAGACCCAGTACTTC. It codes for CASSPQGPVETQYF. Supplemented by reference TRBV5-1 and TRBJ2-5, the full variable domain reads KAGVTQTPRYLIKTRGQQVTLSCSPISGHRSVSWYQQTPGQGLQFLFEYFSETQRNKGNFPGRFSGRQFSNSRSEMNVSTLELGDSALYLCASSPQGPVETQYFGPGTRLLVL.

This clonotype has ten or more counts. This sequence joins TRBV5-1 and TRBJ2-1, with 7 bases lining up with TRBD1. J lost 2 bases, V lost 6 bases, and 5 bases had no gene match. Germline CDR1 and CDR2: SGHRS and YFSETQ. CDR3 length equals 14 residues. The CDR3 DNA sequence: TGCGCCAGCAACCCCCAGGGGGCCTACAATGAGCAGTTCTTC. Its translation is CASNPQGAYNEQFF.

At least ten counts were recorded for this clonotype. The chain joins TRBV6-2 or TRBV6-3 to TRBJ2-1, with 8 bases lining up with TRBD2. Germline lookup yields CDR1 MNHEY and CDR2 SVGEGT. This CDR3 region has 15 residues. Trimming at V came to 5 bases and at J to 6 bases, leaving 9 bases not matched to a gene. The CDR3 spells CASSKNSGMGNEQFF. CDR3 nucleotide sequence: TGTGCCAGCAGTAAGAATAGCGGGATGGGCAATGAGCAGTTCTTC.

This clonotype was detected ten times or more. This chain links TRBV20-1 with TRBJ1-5; D might be TRBD1 (5 bases). This CDR3 contains 14 residues. V lost 4 bases and J lost 3, with 13 bases in between. Per the germline V gene, CDR1 is DFQATT and CDR2 is SNEGSKA (reference sequence). The CDR3 loop reads CSATRGPPNQPQHF. The CDR3 region has the DNA TGCAGTGCTACGAGGGGACCGCCCAATCAGCCCCAGCATTTT.

This clonotype has only a few counts. V usage is TRBV5-1 and J usage is TRBJ2-7; TRBD2 agrees at 9 bases. Trimming at V came to 4 bases and at J to 4 bases, leaving 15 bases not matched to a gene. This CDR3 has 17 amino acids. CDR1 and CDR2 from the germline V gene are SGHRS and YFSETQ. The CDR3 bases are TGCGCCAGCAGCCCAAGGACTAGCGAAATACACGGATACGAGCAGTACTTC. This encodes CASSPRTSEIHGYEQYF.

In the case of this clonotype: This may be a read error, as it is one base from a much larger clone. CDR3 residues: CASSLYSGAQETQYF. For the CDR3, the DNA is TGTGCCAGCAGTTTATACAGCGGAGCCCAAGAGACCCAGTACTTC. The chain links TRBV28 to TRBJ2-5; D is possibly TRBD2 (5 bases). Germline CDR1 is MDHEN and CDR2 is SYDVKM. CDR3 length: 15 residues. Trimming took off 1 base at V and 1 base at J, with 10 bases between the two ends.

The chain joins TRBV29-1 to TRBJ2-2, with D perhaps assigned TRBD1 or TRBD2 (6 bases each). The length of the CDR3 is 14 residues. Germline CDR1 is SQVTM and CDR2 is ANQGSEA. Trimming pared 7 bases from V and 4 bases from J, leaving 16 bases between. The chain's CDR3 is CSAGGRGGTGELFF. The CDR3 DNA reads TGCAGCGCCGGCGGCAGGGGAGGCACCGGGGAGCTGTTTTTT.

There are a few counts of this clonotype. This chain connects TRBV29-1 to TRBJ2-3; TRBD2 might be the D (5 bases). The CDR3 runs to 13 residues. The V gene's germline CDR1 is SQVTM and CDR2 ANQGSEA. V dropped 7 bases and J dropped 4 bases, with 15 bases sitting between them. The CDR3 sequence: CSAPGKGSDTQYF. DNA of the CDR3: TGCAGCGCCCCCGGGAAGGGTTCAGATACGCAGTATTTT.

The V call is TRBV7-3, the J call TRBJ1-6; the D is unclear. The CDR3 is 15 residues long. V lost 7 bases and J lost 0, with 10 bases in between. The germline CDR1 and CDR2 sequences are SGHTA and FQGTGA. CDR3 bases: TGTGCCAGCACGTCCACAAACTCCTATAATTCACCCCTCCACTTT. Translating gives CASTSTNSYNSPLHF.

For this clonotype: This may be a read error: a much more frequent sequence differs by one nucleotide. The V call is TRBV9, the J call TRBJ2-1, with D tentatively TRBD1 or TRBD2 (5 bases each). V was cut by 3 bases and J by 2 bases, with 12 bases left in between. The CDR3 runs 15 residues. Germline CDR1 reads SGDLS; CDR2 reads YYNGEE. CDR3 bases: TGTGCCAGCAGCGATGACGGGGCACCCTACAATGAGCAGTTCTTC. It specifies CASSDDGAPYNEQFF.

This clonotype occurred many times. The J gene is TRBJ2-7, the V gene TRBV28; a weak D match, TRBD1 (6 bases). V gave up 8 bases and J gave up 3 bases, with 20 bases separating them. CDR1 and CDR2 (germline): MDHEN, SYDVKM. The CDR3 covers 15 residues. DNA for the CDR3: TGTGCCAGCCCACCAAACCGGGACACTGTCTACGAGCAGTACTTC. As protein: CASPPNRDTVYEQYF.

This clonotype was seen a handful of times. The CDR3 region is CASSSGQGGGNTIYF. For the CDR3, the DNA is TGTGCCAGCAGCTCGGGACAGGGAGGTGGAAACACCATATATTTT. The chain is built from TRBV7-3 and TRBJ1-3, with TRBD1 identical over 9 bases. Germline CDR1 reads SGHTA; CDR2 reads FQGTGA. The J segment lost 3 bases and the V segment lost 4 bases, leaving 4 bases of the junction unmatched. The CDR3 length is 15 residues.

V gene TRBV29-1 combines with J gene TRBJ2-1; the match to TRBD2 covers 7 bases. Trimming removed 7 bases from V and 0 bases from J; junction bases left unmatched: 12. From germline, CDR1 is SQVTM and CDR2 ANQGSEA. The CDR3 covers 16 residues. The CDR3 reads CSDLSGGGSSYNEQFF. The CDR3 DNA reads as TGCAGCGACCTTTCGGGGGGAGGGAGCTCCTACAATGAGCAGTTCTTC.

This clonotype was counted at least ten times. The chain recombines TRBV3-1 with TRBJ2-7, with 7 nucleotides matching TRBD1. In germline, CDR1 is LGHDT, CDR2 YNNKEL (reference sequence). Unmatched junction bases numbered 5, after V lost 4 bases and J lost 2 bases. This CDR3 region has 14 residues. The CDR3 region is CASSPWTGAYEQYF. As DNA, the CDR3 is TGTGCCAGCAGCCCTTGGACAGGAGCCTACGAGCAGTACTTC.

This clonotype was seen a handful of times. The rearrangement joins TRBV6-1 to TRBJ1-3, with unresolved D. Between the trimmed V and J ends, which lost 7 bases and 0 bases, there was a span of 13 bases. Germline CDR1 reads MNHNS; CDR2 reads SASEGT. The CDR3 sequence is 15 residues long. The CDR3 loop reads CASTPDSRSGNTIYF. The CDR3 bases are TGTGCCAGCACCCCGGACTCCCGCTCTGGAAACACCATATATTTT.

V usage is TRBV6-4 and J usage is TRBJ2-1; 14 nucleotides line up with TRBD2. Trimming at V came to 7 bases and at J to 1 base, leaving 9 bases not matched to a gene. Germline-derived CDR1 and CDR2 are MRHNA and SNTAGT. The CDR3 totals 18 residues. CDR3 loop: CASTPGTSGRESYNEQFF. CDR3 in DNA: TGTGCCAGCACTCCAGGGACTAGCGGGAGAGAGTCCTACAATGAGCAGTTCTTC.

This clonotype has a count of ten or more. V is TRBV18 and J is TRBJ2-7, with D uncertain. V was clipped by 2 bases and J by 3 bases, with 11 bases between them. Germline V gene sequence: CDR1 KGHSH, CDR2 LQKENI. This CDR3 is built from 14 residues. Here the CDR3 DNA reads TGTGCCAGCTCACCAGATTCCGGTAACTACGAGCAGTACTTC. Amino acids: CASSPDSGNYEQYF.

This clonotype was recorded a few times. The chain carries TRBV28 and TRBJ1-5, with a tentative D call TRBD1 (6 bases). Germline V lookup: CDR1 MDHEN, CDR2 SYDVKM. Trimming shortened V by 6 bases and J by 4 bases, and 16 bases separated the two germline ends. The CDR3 contains 15 residues. The DNA for the CDR3 is TGTGCCAGCAGCCCCCCGGACAGACCGAATCAGCCCCAGCATTTT. Its translation: CASSPPDRPNQPQHF.

A few counts support this clonotype. The CDR3 region is CASSLALSTDTQYF. The CDR3 nucleotides are TGCGCCAGCAGCTTGGCCCTGAGCACAGATACGCAGTATTTT. V is TRBV5-1 and J is TRBJ2-3; unclear D gene. Germline CDR1 SGHRS, CDR2 YFSETQ. V lost 0 bases, J lost 0 bases, and 5 bases lay in between. CDR3 length: 14 amino acids.

This clonotype was found many times. The J gene is TRBJ2-1, the V gene TRBV18; 8 bases are a match to TRBD1. With V trimmed by 3 bases and J by 4 bases, 5 bases remained unmatched. CDR3 length: 15 residues. In germline, CDR1 is KGHSH, CDR2 LQKENI. CDR3 bases: TGTGCCAGCTCACCGACGACAGGGGAATACAATGAGCAGTTCTTC. Protein: CASSPTTGEYNEQFF.

This clonotype was recorded many times. V usage is TRBV11-3 and J usage is TRBJ2-3; D remains ambiguous. The CDR3 is 13 amino acids. V was clipped by 3 bases and J by 6 bases, with 10 bases between them. CDR1 and CDR2 (germline): SGHNT, YENEEA. The DNA for the CDR3 is TGTGCCAGCAGCTTGTCCATCATGGATACGCAGTATTTT. This sequence encodes CASSLSIMDTQYF.

In its sample, this clonotype was seen a few times. The V and J genes are TRBV18 and TRBJ2-3; TRBD2 aligns across 9 bases. The CDR3 is made up of 17 amino acids. Germline values: CDR1 KGHSH, CDR2 LQKENI. The V segment lost 2 bases and the J segment 0 bases; nucleotides outside the gene matches: 6. CDR3 sequence: CASSPGLAGSSTDTQYF. The CDR3 DNA sequence: TGTGCCAGCTCACCAGGGCTAGCGGGAAGTAGCACAGATACGCAGTATTTT.

This clonotype was observed many times. This chain connects TRBV24-1 to TRBJ2-7; D is unresolved. This CDR3 region has 12 residues. V was shortened by 4 bases and J by 6 bases, with 9 bases between the two germline ends. CDR1 is KGHDR and CDR2 is SFDVKD in the germline V gene. The CDR3 here is CATSDPPGEQYF. The CDR3 region has the DNA TGTGCCACCAGTGACCCTCCTGGCGAGCAGTACTTC.

A few counts support this clonotype. The J gene is TRBJ2-3, the V gene TRBV18, with a tentative D call TRBD2 (5 bases). Germline V CDR1 and CDR2: KGHSH, LQKENI. The length of the CDR3 is 15 residues. The V gene lost 0 bases and the J gene lost 4 bases, with 11 bases spanning the gap. CDR3 DNA sequence: TGTGCCAGCTCACCACCCCCCGAGGGCCCAGATACGCAGTATTTT. Amino acids: CASSPPPEGPDTQYF.

CDR3 amino acids: CAISEAAGDEQYF. In nucleotides, the CDR3 is TGTGCCATCAGTGAGGCTGCCGGGGACGAGCAGTACTTC. The chain links TRBV10-3 to TRBJ2-7, with a possible D match to TRBD2 (5 bases). The CDR3 runs 13 residues. The ends were cut back, 2 bases at V and 5 bases at J, with 10 bases in the middle. The germline gives CDR1 ENHRY, CDR2 SYGVKD.

This clonotype was observed at least ten times. J is TRBJ2-1 and V is TRBV30, with D tentatively TRBD1 or TRBD2 (5 bases each). Germline-derived CDR1 and CDR2 are GTSNPN and SVGIG (reference sequence). The CDR3 has 14 amino acids. With 7 bases removed from V and 2 bases from J, the gap between germline ends came to 15 bases. The CDR3 nucleotides read TGTGCCTTGAAGTGGGACGATCCCTACAATGAGCAGTTCTTC. Residues: CALKWDDPYNEQFF.

A few counts support this clonotype. One end of the junction fails to match germline, which may point to a read error. The chain employs TRBV6-2 or TRBV6-3 and TRBJ2-1; TRBD2 matches 11 bases. Germline-derived CDR1 and CDR2 are MNHEY and SVGEGT. The CDR3 is 16 amino acids. CDR3 sequence (DNA): TGTGCCAGCAGACGAACCGGGACTAGCGGATACAATGAGCGGTTCTTC. It translates to CASRRTGTSGYNERFF.